The rows below give T cell receptor beta chains drawn from one sample of a study of T cell responses to AZD1222 COVID-19 vaccine. Clones were read by immunoSEQ multiplex PCR, and TCRdb kept only the in-frame ones, dropping some. The sample carries around 130,000 clones, 91% recorded once. The sample consisted of peripheral blood, taken 28 days after the second AZD1222 dose. These receptor sequences come from an adult who received the AZD1222 COVID-19 vaccine. CDR3s include the opening cysteine and the closing phenylalanine or tryptophan. Fields, in order: D gene, clone size, V gene, J gene, CDR3 DNA, CDR3 protein. D genes are given only for firm matches. A row's size may be missing; if present it is once, few, many or a size class.

D gene: NA; clone size: NA; V gene: TRBV24-1; J gene: TRBJ1-3; CDR3 DNA: TGTGCCACCAGTGAGGGGGGCTCTGGAAACACCATATATTTT; CDR3 protein: CATSEGGSGNTIYF
D gene: NA; clone size: NA; V gene: TRBV18; J gene: TRBJ2-5; CDR3 DNA: TGTGCCAGCTCACCACCGGGTTTAGAGACCCAGTACTTC; CDR3 protein: CASSPPGLETQYF
D gene: NA; clone size: NA; V gene: TRBV19; J gene: TRBJ2-1; CDR3 DNA: TGTGCCAGTACCGCTGCGGGACTCCTATACAATGAGCAGTTCTTC; CDR3 protein: CASTAAGLLYNEQFF
D gene: NA; clone size: NA; V gene: TRBV18; J gene: TRBJ2-1; CDR3 DNA: TGTGCCAGCTCACCACCCTCAGAGCCCAATGAGCAGTTCTTC; CDR3 protein: CASSPPSEPNEQFF
D gene: TRBD1; clone size: NA; V gene: TRBV6-1; J gene: TRBJ1-4; CDR3 DNA: TGTGCCAGCAGTGAAGACAGGGGCCCTAGCGAAAAACTGTTTTTT; CDR3 protein: CASSEDRGPSEKLFF
D gene: TRBD2; clone size: NA; V gene: TRBV7-9; J gene: TRBJ2-1; CDR3 DNA: TGTGCCAGCAGCCTTAGCGGGAACTACAATGAGCAGTTCTTC; CDR3 protein: CASSLSGNYNEQFF
D gene: NA; clone size: NA; V gene: TRBV30; J gene: TRBJ1-1; CDR3 DNA: TGTGCCTGGAGTGAGGATGGGAACACTGAAGCTTTCTTT; CDR3 protein: CAWSEDGNTEAFF
D gene: NA; clone size: NA; V gene: TRBV5-1; J gene: TRBJ1-1; CDR3 DNA: TGCGCCAGCAGCTTCGAGCCGAGGCCCATTATGAACACTGAAGCTTTCTTT; CDR3 protein: CASSFEPRPIMNTEAFF
D gene: TRBD2; clone size: few; V gene: TRBV9; J gene: TRBJ2-1; CDR3 DNA: TGTGCCAGCAGCGTAGGGGGGAGGGCCGGAAATGAGCAGTTCTTC; CDR3 protein: CASSVGGRAGNEQFF
D gene: NA; clone size: NA; V gene: TRBV19; J gene: TRBJ2-6; CDR3 DNA: TGTGCCAGTAGTATTGACGTGGAAGGGACCGGGGCCAACGTCCTGACTTTC; CDR3 protein: CASSIDVEGTGANVLTF
D gene: NA; clone size: NA; V gene: TRBV30; J gene: TRBJ1-5; CDR3 DNA: TGTGCCTGGAGGCCCGGACTTAGCAATCAGCCCCAGCATTTT; CDR3 protein: CAWRPGLSNQPQHF
D gene: TRBD2; clone size: few; V gene: TRBV7-9; J gene: TRBJ2-5; CDR3 DNA: TGTGCCAGCAGCTTAGCCCCTTGGCACCCGGGGGGGGAGACCCAGTACTTC; CDR3 protein: CASSLAPWHPGGETQYF
D gene: NA; clone size: NA; V gene: TRBV12-3/TRBV12-4; J gene: TRBJ1-3; CDR3 DNA: TGTGCCAGCAGGAACAGGGTGGAGAACACCATATATTTT; CDR3 protein: CASRNRVENTIYF
D gene: NA; clone size: NA; V gene: TRBV7-3; J gene: TRBJ2-3; CDR3 DNA: TGTGCCAGCAGCTTATACGGCGGGGGCGCAGATACGCAGTATTTT; CDR3 protein: CASSLYGGGADTQYF
D gene: NA; clone size: NA; V gene: TRBV6-5; J gene: TRBJ1-3; CDR3 DNA: TGTGCCAGCAGTTACTCGGGGGGCCGGGGAAACACCATATATTTT; CDR3 protein: CASSYSGGRGNTIYF
D gene: NA; clone size: once; V gene: TRBV27; J gene: TRBJ1-4; CDR3 DNA: TGTGCCAGCAGTTTCTACGGGGCGGGTGAAAAACTGTTTTTT; CDR3 protein: CASSFYGAGEKLFF
D gene: NA; clone size: NA; V gene: TRBV6-5; J gene: TRBJ1-5; CDR3 DNA: TGTGCCAGCCGGGCATCAGGGCTTCAGCCCCAGCATTTT; CDR3 protein: CASRASGLQPQHF
D gene: NA; clone size: NA; V gene: TRBV29-1; J gene: TRBJ1-5; CDR3 DNA: TGCAGCGTTGCTGAGAATAGCAATCAGCCCCAGCATTTT; CDR3 protein: CSVAENSNQPQHF
D gene: NA; clone size: NA; V gene: TRBV9; J gene: TRBJ1-1; CDR3 DNA: TGTGCCAGCAGCGTCTTACCGGGCAGGCGGGTTGAAGCTTTCTTT; CDR3 protein: CASSVLPGRRVEAFF
D gene: NA; clone size: NA; V gene: TRBV6-5; J gene: TRBJ1-5; CDR3 DNA: TGTGCCAGCAGGGTGGTGGGCCAGCCCCAGCATTTT; CDR3 protein: CASRVVGQPQHF
D gene: NA; clone size: NA; V gene: TRBV6-5; J gene: TRBJ2-5; CDR3 DNA: TGTGCCAGCGGGGGACGAAGGGGCGAGACCCAGTACTTC; CDR3 protein: CASGGRRGETQYF
D gene: NA; clone size: NA; V gene: TRBV20-1; J gene: TRBJ2-1; CDR3 DNA: TGCAGTGCACCGACTTACAATGAGCAGTTCTTC; CDR3 protein: CSAPTYNEQFF
D gene: TRBD1; clone size: NA; V gene: TRBV27; J gene: TRBJ1-4; CDR3 DNA: TGTGCCAGCAGGGTCCCAGGGGGAATTAATGAAAAACTGTTTTTT; CDR3 protein: CASRVPGGINEKLFF
D gene: TRBD1; clone size: NA; V gene: TRBV29-1; J gene: TRBJ1-2; CDR3 DNA: TGCAGCGTTGACTCGGGACAGGGGGCGACCAACTATGGCTACACCTTC; CDR3 protein: CSVDSGQGATNYGYTF
D gene: NA; clone size: once; V gene: TRBV7-6; J gene: TRBJ2-1; CDR3 DNA: TGTGCCAGCAGCTATGAGCTAGGGGATGAGCAGTTCTTC; CDR3 protein: CASSYELGDEQFF
D gene: NA; clone size: NA; V gene: TRBV24-1; J gene: TRBJ2-1; CDR3 DNA: TGTGCCACCAGTGATTTAGTTCGGGGGACTTACAATGAGCAGTTCTTC; CDR3 protein: CATSDLVRGTYNEQFF
D gene: NA; clone size: NA; V gene: TRBV6-1; J gene: TRBJ1-1; CDR3 DNA: TGTGCCAGCAGTGAAGTAGGACAGAACACTGAAGCTTTCTTT; CDR3 protein: CASSEVGQNTEAFF
D gene: NA; clone size: NA; V gene: TRBV6-6; J gene: TRBJ1-5; CDR3 DNA: TGTGCCAGCAGCCTCTTAATGGGGAGCAATCAGCCCCAGCATTTT; CDR3 protein: CASSLLMGSNQPQHF
D gene: NA; clone size: NA; V gene: TRBV2; J gene: TRBJ2-3; CDR3 DNA: TGTGCCAGCACCGGGGGTGCCGATACGCAGTATTTT; CDR3 protein: CASTGGADTQYF
D gene: TRBD1; clone size: NA; V gene: TRBV5-4; J gene: TRBJ2-5; CDR3 DNA: TGTGCCAGCAGCTTGAGCGGGACAGGGGTGGAGACCCAGTACTTC; CDR3 protein: CASSLSGTGVETQYF
D gene: TRBD2; clone size: NA; V gene: TRBV11-2; J gene: TRBJ2-3; CDR3 DNA: TGTGCCAGCAGCTTTACTAGCGGGGGCCGAGATACGCAGTATTTT; CDR3 protein: CASSFTSGGRDTQYF
D gene: TRBD1; clone size: NA; V gene: TRBV10-3; J gene: TRBJ1-1; CDR3 DNA: TGTGCCATCAGTGACAGGGGGACTGAAGCTTTCTTT; CDR3 protein: CAISDRGTEAFF
D gene: NA; clone size: NA; V gene: TRBV19; J gene: TRBJ1-5; CDR3 DNA: TGTGCCAGTAGCACCATTGAGAGTAGCAATCAGCCCCAGCATTTT; CDR3 protein: CASSTIESSNQPQHF
D gene: TRBD1; clone size: NA; V gene: TRBV19; J gene: TRBJ1-1; CDR3 DNA: TGTGCCAGTAGTTACAGACAGGGGAACACTGAAGCTTTCTTT; CDR3 protein: CASSYRQGNTEAFF
D gene: TRBD1; clone size: NA; V gene: TRBV30; J gene: TRBJ1-1; CDR3 DNA: TGTGCCTGGAGCCGGGGACAGGGGATCCTAGAAGCTTTCTTT; CDR3 protein: CAWSRGQGILEAFF
D gene: NA; clone size: NA; V gene: TRBV7-9; J gene: TRBJ1-4; CDR3 DNA: TGTGCCAGCAGCAGCGGAAGGCGGTCTAATGAAAAACTGTTTTTT; CDR3 protein: CASSSGRRSNEKLFF
D gene: TRBD2; clone size: NA; V gene: TRBV6-2/TRBV6-3; J gene: TRBJ2-2; CDR3 DNA: TGTGCCAGCAGTTCGACTAGCGGGGTACCCACCGGGGAGCTGTTTTTT; CDR3 protein: CASSSTSGVPTGELFF
D gene: NA; clone size: NA; V gene: TRBV2; J gene: TRBJ1-3; CDR3 DNA: TGTGCCAGCAGTGATTCGGTCGGCAGCTCTGGAAACACCATATATTTT; CDR3 protein: CASSDSVGSSGNTIYF
D gene: TRBD1; clone size: NA; V gene: TRBV6-1; J gene: TRBJ2-3; CDR3 DNA: TGTGCCAGCAGTGCGGGGACAGGGGGCGTGAGGACAGATACGCAGTATTTT; CDR3 protein: CASSAGTGGVRTDTQYF
D gene: NA; clone size: NA; V gene: TRBV24-1; J gene: TRBJ2-3; CDR3 DNA: TGTGCCACCAGTGATTGGGATACGCAGTATTTT; CDR3 protein: CATSDWDTQYF
D gene: TRBD2; clone size: NA; V gene: TRBV7-3; J gene: TRBJ2-3; CDR3 DNA: TGTGCCAGCAGCTCGGGACTAGCGGGGCTTTCAGATACGCAGTATTTT; CDR3 protein: CASSSGLAGLSDTQYF
D gene: TRBD1; clone size: NA; V gene: TRBV19; J gene: TRBJ1-1; CDR3 DNA: TGTGCCAGTAGGCCTGGACAGGGAAACACTGAAGCTTTCTTT; CDR3 protein: CASRPGQGNTEAFF
D gene: NA; clone size: NA; V gene: TRBV10-3; J gene: TRBJ1-5; CDR3 DNA: TGTGCCATCAGTGGGGACCACAATCAGCCCCAGCATTTT; CDR3 protein: CAISGDHNQPQHF